The clone carrying this T cell receptor beta chain has just a few counts. Its specificity is not known. Every bit of the isolated RNA underwent reverse transcription, so sequencing read expressed TCRB transcripts. Produced via immunoSEQ multiplex PCR; TCRdb's table is partial and in-frame only. The table records about 16,000 clones, approximately 50% of them present only once. This sample is drawn from a study of beta chain features in type 1 diabetes. Study outcomes and limitations: The naive, central memory and Treg TCRB repertoires looked more alike in patients than they did in healthy donors. Sequencing from cDNA could over-represent high-TCR-expressing cells. Fewer junction insertions and more nucleotide deletions appeared in type 1 diabetes patients.

V was clipped by 0 bases and J by 5 bases; unmatched bases: 6. Looked up from germline, CDR1 is SGHRS and CDR2 is YFSETQ. The CDR3 consists of 17 residues. This sequence originates from a woman aged 18-29 years in good health. Source material: stem cell memory CD4+ T cells from blood. The rearrangement joins TRBV5-1 to TRBJ2-2, with 11 positions matching TRBD2. CDR3 residues: CASSLASSGRTTGELFF. In DNA, the CDR3 is TGCGCCAGCAGCTTGGCCTCTAGCGGGAGGACGACCGGGGAGCTGTTTTTT.